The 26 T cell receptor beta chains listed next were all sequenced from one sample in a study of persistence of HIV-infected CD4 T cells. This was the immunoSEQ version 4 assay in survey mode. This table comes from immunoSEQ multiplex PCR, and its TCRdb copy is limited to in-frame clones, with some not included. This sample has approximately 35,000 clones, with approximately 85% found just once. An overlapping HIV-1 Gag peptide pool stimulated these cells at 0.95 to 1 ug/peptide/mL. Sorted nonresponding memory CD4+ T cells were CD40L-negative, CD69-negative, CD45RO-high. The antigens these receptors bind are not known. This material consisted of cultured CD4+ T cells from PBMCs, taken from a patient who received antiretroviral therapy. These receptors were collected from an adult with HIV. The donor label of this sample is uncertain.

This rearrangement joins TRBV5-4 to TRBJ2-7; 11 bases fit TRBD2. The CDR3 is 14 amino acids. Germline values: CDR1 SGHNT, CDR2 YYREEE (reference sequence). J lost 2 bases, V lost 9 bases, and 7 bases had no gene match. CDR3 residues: CATVSGGATYEQYF. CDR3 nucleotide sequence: TGTGCCACCGTTAGCGGGGGGGCGACCTACGAGCAGTACTTC.

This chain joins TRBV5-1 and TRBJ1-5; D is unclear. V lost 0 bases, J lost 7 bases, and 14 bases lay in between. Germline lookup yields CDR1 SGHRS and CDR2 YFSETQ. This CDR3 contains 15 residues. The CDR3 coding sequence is TGCGCCAGCAGCTTGGCTGTGGGGAATGGGCAGCCCCAGCATTTT. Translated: CASSLAVGNGQPQHF.

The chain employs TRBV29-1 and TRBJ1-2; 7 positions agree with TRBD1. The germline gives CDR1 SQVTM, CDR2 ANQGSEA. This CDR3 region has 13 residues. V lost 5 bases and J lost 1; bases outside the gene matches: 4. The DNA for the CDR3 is TGCAGCGTTCAGACAGGGCTTAACTATGGCTACACCTTC. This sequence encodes CSVQTGLNYGYTF. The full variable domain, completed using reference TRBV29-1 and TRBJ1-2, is SAVISQKPSRDICQRGTSLTIQCQVDSQVTMMFWYRQQPGQSLTLIATANQGSEATYESGFVIDKFPISRPNLTFSTLTVSNMSPEDSSIYLCSVQTGLNYGYTFGSGTRLTVV.

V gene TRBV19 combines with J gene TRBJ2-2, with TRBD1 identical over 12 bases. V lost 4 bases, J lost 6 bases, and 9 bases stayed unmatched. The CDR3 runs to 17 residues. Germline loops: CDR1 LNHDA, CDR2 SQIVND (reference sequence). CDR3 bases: TGTGCCAGTAGTAAGGGACAGGGGGCAATTGGGTCCGGGGAGCTGTTTTTT. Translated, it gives CASSKGQGAIGSGELFF.

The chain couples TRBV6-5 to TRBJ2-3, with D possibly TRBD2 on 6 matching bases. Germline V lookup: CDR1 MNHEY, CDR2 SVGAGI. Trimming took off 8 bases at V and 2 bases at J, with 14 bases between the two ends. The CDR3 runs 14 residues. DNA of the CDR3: TGTGCCAGCGCCTCCGGACTAACCACAGATACGCAGTATTTT. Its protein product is CASASGLTTDTQYF.

This CDR3 is CASSITPSGGTQYF. DNA of the CDR3: TGTGCCAGTAGTATAACGCCTAGCGGGGGGACCCAGTACTTC. The chain has TRBV19 and TRBJ2-5; 10 nucleotides line up with TRBD2. The CDR3 is made up of 14 amino acids. The V segment lost 2 bases and the J segment 7 bases; nucleotides outside the gene matches: 4. In germline, CDR1 is LNHDA, CDR2 SQIVND (reference sequence).

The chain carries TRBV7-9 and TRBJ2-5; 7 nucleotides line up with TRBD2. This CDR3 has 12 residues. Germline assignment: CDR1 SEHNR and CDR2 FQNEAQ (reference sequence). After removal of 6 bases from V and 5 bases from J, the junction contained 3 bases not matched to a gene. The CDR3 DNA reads TGTGCCAGCAGTCGGGAGGTGGAGACCCAGTACTTC. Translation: CASSREVETQYF. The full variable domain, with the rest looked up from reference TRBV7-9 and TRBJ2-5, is DTGVSQNPRHKITKRGQNVTFRCDPISEHNRLYWYRQTLGQGPEFLTYFQNEAQLEKSRLLSDRFSAERPKGSFSTLEIQRTEQGDSAMYLCASSREVETQYFGPGTRLLVL.

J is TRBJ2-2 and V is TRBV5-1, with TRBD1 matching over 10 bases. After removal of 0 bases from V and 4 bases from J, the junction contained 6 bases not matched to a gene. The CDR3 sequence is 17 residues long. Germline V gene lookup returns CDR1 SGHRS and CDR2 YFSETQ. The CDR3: CASSLGQGAISTGELFF. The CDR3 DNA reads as TGCGCCAGCAGCTTGGGACAGGGGGCAATCTCCACCGGGGAGCTGTTTTTT.

The CDR3 is CASSRDQGGGYTF. DNA of the CDR3: TGTGCCAGCAGTAGGGACCAGGGTGGGGGCTACACCTTC. The V call is TRBV2, the J call TRBJ1-2; D is perhaps TRBD1 (5 bases). The V end was cut by 5 bases, the J end by 8 bases, with 15 bases between. Germline lookup yields CDR1 SNHLY and CDR2 FYNNEI. This CDR3 contains 13 residues.

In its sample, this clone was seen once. CDR3 sequence reads: CAWSTKQGAVNQPQHF. In DNA, the CDR3 is TGTGCCTGGAGTACTAAACAGGGGGCGGTCAATCAGCCCCAGCATTTT. This chain connects TRBV30 to TRBJ1-5; 9 nucleotides line up with TRBD1. The J segment lost 3 bases and the V segment lost 2 bases, leaving 8 bases of the junction unmatched. The CDR3 contains 16 residues. From germline, CDR1 is GTSNPN and CDR2 SVGIG (reference sequence).

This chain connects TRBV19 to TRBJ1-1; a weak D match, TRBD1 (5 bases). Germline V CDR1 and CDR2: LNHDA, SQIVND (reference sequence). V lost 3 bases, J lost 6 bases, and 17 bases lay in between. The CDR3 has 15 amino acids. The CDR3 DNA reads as TGTGCCAGTAGTATGAGGAGGGGTGTTGCGGCTGAAGCTTTCTTT. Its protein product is CASSMRRGVAAEAFF. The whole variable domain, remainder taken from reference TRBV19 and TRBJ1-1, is DGGITQSPKYLFRKEGQNVTLSCEQNLNHDAMYWYRQDPGQGLRLIYYSQIVNDFQKGDIAEGYSVSREKKESFPLTVTSAQKNPTAFYLCASSMRRGVAAEAFFGQGTRLTVV.

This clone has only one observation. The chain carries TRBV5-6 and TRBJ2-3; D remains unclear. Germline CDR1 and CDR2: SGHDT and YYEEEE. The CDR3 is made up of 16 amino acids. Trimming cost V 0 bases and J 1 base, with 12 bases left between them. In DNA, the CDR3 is TGTGCCAGCAGCTTGGTAGCAGCTAAAGGCACAGATACGCAGTATTTT. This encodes CASSLVAAKGTDTQYF.

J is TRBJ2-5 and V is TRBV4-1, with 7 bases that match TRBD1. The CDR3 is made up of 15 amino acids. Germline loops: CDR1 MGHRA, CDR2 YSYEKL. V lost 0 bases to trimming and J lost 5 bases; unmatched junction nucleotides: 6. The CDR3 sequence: CASSQDNRGRETQYF. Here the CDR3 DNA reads TGCGCCAGCAGCCAAGACAACAGGGGTCGGGAGACCCAGTACTTC.

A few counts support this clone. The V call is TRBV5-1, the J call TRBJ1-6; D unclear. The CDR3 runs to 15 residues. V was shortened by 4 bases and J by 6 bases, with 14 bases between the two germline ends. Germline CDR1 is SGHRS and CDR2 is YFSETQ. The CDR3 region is CASSAGRESNSPLHF. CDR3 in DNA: TGCGCCAGCAGCGCGGGCCGGGAATCTAATTCACCCCTCCACTTT.

The CDR3: CASSQQVSSYNEQFF. The CDR3 DNA follows: TGTGCCAGCAGTCAGCAGGTGAGCTCCTACAATGAGCAGTTCTTC. V gene TRBV2 combines with J gene TRBJ2-1; no clear D. The CDR3 totals 15 residues. The germline CDR1 and CDR2 sequences are SNHLY and FYNNEI. Trimming pared 5 bases from V and 0 bases from J, leaving 11 bases between.

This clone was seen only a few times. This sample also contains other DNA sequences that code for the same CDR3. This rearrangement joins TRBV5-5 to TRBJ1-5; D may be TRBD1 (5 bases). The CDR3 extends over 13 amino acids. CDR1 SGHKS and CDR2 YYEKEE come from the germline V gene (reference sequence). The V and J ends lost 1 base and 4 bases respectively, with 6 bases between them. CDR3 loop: CASSLQGNQPQHF. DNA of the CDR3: TGTGCCAGCAGCTTGCAGGGTAATCAGCCCCAGCATTTT.

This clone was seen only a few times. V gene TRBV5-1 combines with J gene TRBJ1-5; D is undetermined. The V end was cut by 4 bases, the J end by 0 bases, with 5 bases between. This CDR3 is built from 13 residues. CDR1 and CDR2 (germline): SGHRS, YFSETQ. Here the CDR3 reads CASSRDSNQPQHF. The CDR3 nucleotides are TGCGCCAGCAGCCGAGATAGCAATCAGCCCCAGCATTTT.

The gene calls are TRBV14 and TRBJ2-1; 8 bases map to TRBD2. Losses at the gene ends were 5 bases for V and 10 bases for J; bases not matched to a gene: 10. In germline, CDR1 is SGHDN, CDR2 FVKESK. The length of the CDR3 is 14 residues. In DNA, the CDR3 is TGTGCCAGCAGCGGGCCGGGACTAGTCGGCGAGCAGTTCTTC. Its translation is CASSGPGLVGEQFF.

CDR3 DNA sequence: TGCGCCAGCAGCTTTACAGGGGACCGCGGCTACGAGCAGTACTTC. This translates into CASSFTGDRGYEQYF. The chain uses TRBV5-1 and TRBJ2-7, with TRBD1 matching 7 bases. V trimming: 2 bases; J trimming: 3 bases; junction bases outside the gene matches: 8. The CDR3 covers 15 residues. CDR1 SGHRS and CDR2 YFSETQ come from the germline V gene.

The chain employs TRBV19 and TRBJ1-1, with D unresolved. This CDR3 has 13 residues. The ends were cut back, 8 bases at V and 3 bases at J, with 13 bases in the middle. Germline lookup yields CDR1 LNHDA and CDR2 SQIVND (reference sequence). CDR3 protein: CASAPPVHTEAFF. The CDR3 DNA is TGTGCCAGTGCTCCACCCGTACACACTGAAGCTTTCTTT.

The CDR3 nucleotides read TGTGCCACCAGCAGAGAGGGTGCAGCCCAGCATTTT. Its translation is CATSREGAAQHF. This chain links TRBV15 with TRBJ1-5; D not certain. Per the germline V gene, CDR1 is LNHNV and CDR2 is YYDKDF (reference sequence). The CDR3 length is 12 residues. Deletions cut 0 bases from V and 11 bases from J, with 8 bases between.

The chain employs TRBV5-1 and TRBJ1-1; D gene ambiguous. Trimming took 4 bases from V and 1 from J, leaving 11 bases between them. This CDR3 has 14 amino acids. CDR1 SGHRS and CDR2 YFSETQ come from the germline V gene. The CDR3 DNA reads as TGCGCCAGCAGCCTGGACTGGAGGAACACTGAAGCTTTCTTT. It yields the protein CASSLDWRNTEAFF.

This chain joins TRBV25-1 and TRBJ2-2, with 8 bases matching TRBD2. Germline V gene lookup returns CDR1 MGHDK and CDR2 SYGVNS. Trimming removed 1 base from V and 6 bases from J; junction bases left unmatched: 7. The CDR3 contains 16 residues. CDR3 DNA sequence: TGTGCCAGCAGTGAATTAGGGCGGGGGGCCCCCGGGGAGCTGTTTTTT. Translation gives CASSELGRGAPGELFF. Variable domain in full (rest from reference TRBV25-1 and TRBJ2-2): EADIYQTPRYLVIGTGKKITLECSQTMGHDKMYWYQQDPGMELHLIHYSYGVNSTEKGDLSSESTVSRIRTEHFPLTLESARPSHTSQYLCASSELGRGAPGELFFGEGSRLTVL.

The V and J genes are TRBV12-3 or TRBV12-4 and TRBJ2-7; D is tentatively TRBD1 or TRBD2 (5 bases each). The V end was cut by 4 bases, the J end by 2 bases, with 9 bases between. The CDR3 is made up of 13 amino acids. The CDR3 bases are TGTGCCAGCAGTTATAGGGGACCCTACGAGCAGTACTTC. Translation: CASSYRGPYEQYF.

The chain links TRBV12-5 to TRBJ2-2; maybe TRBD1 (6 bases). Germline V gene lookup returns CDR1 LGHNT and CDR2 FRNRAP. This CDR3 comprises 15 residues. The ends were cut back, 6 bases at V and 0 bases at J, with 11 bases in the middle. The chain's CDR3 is CASGGTPTNTGELFF. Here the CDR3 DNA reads TGTGCTAGTGGAGGGACACCTACGAACACCGGGGAGCTGTTTTTT.

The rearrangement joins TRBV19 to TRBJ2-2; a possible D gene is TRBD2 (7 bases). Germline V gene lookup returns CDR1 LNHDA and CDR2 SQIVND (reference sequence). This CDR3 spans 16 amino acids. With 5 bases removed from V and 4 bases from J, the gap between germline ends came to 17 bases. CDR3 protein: CASSPPRGGSTGELFF. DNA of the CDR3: TGTGCCAGTAGTCCCCCGAGGGGGGGGAGCACCGGGGAGCTGTTTTTT. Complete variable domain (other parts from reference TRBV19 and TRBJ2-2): DGGITQSPKYLFRKEGQNVTLSCEQNLNHDAMYWYRQDPGQGLRLIYYSQIVNDFQKGDIAEGYSVSREKKESFPLTVTSAQKNPTAFYLCASSPPRGGSTGELFFGEGSRLTVL.